Below, 16 T cell receptor beta chains from the same sample are listed, as sequenced in a study of CD8+ T cells in alopecia areata (dated by TCRdb to the late 2010s). The library came from the immunoSEQ multiplex PCR assay. To provide template for TCR sequencing, every sample had RNA extracted and reverse transcribed into cDNA. What TCRdb holds here is the immuneACCESS table cut down to in-frame rearrangements. Part of the clones is not present; checked against another copy, under half of the missing clones reflect an unresolved V gene, and the others are unexplained. Recorded for this sample are about 140,000 clones; roughly 58% of them occurred a single time. Of the sample, 36% falls within the top ten clones. Sequenced: CD8+ T cells sorted from blood. These receptor sequences come from a human donor in good health.

This chain connects TRBV29-1 to TRBJ1-1, with D maybe TRBD1 (5 bases). The CDR3 consists of 15 residues. From germline, CDR1 is SQVTM and CDR2 ANQGSEA. Deletions cut 3 bases from V and 0 bases from J, with 14 bases between. As DNA, the CDR3 is TGCAGCGTTGAGGAGGGGTACGACATGAACACTGAAGCTTTCTTT. This sequence encodes CSVEEGYDMNTEAFF.

This chain links TRBV6-5 with TRBJ2-3; weak D call: TRBD1 (6 bases). Between the trimmed V and J ends, which lost 3 bases and 0 bases, there was a span of 10 bases. The CDR3 extends over 15 amino acids. Looked up from germline, CDR1 is MNHEY and CDR2 is SVGAGI. The CDR3 DNA reads as TGTGCCAGCAGTTATCTGGGGGCAAGCACAGATACGCAGTATTTT. Protein sequence: CASSYLGASTDTQYF.

The chain recombines TRBV19 with TRBJ2-7, with D unclear. From germline, CDR1 is LNHDA and CDR2 SQIVND (reference sequence). This CDR3 has 13 amino acids. The germline V and J ends were trimmed by 2 bases and 4 bases, with 9 bases remaining between them. In DNA, the CDR3 is TGTGCCAGTAGTATAAACCAGGAATACGAGCAGTACTTC. This codes for CASSINQEYEQYF. The full variable domain, in which reference TRBV19 and TRBJ2-7 provide the parts outside the CDR3, is DGGITQSPKYLFRKEGQNVTLSCEQNLNHDAMYWYRQDPGQGLRLIYYSQIVNDFQKGDIAEGYSVSREKKESFPLTVTSAQKNPTAFYLCASSINQEYEQYFGPGTRLTVT.

The CDR3 nucleotides are TGTGCCAGCAGTCACACGGCCCCTATCGGTCATGAGCAGTTCTTC. This sequence encodes CASSHTAPIGHEQFF. The chain recombines TRBV6-5 with TRBJ2-1, with D uncertain. Between the trimmed V and J ends, which lost 5 bases and 8 bases, there was a span of 19 bases. This CDR3 spans 15 amino acids. Germline V gene sequence: CDR1 MNHEY, CDR2 SVGAGI.

As regards this clone: Different DNA sequences within this sample yield the same CDR3. The rearrangement joins TRBV29-1 to TRBJ2-3, with unresolved D. The CDR3 totals 12 residues. From germline, CDR1 is SQVTM and CDR2 ANQGSEA. Trimming shortened V by 6 bases and J by 2 bases, and 9 bases separated the two germline ends. The CDR3 DNA is TGCAGCGTGCCTTACTTCACAGATACGCAGTATTTT. It translates to CSVPYFTDTQYF.

The V call is TRBV5-6, the J call TRBJ1-2; tentative D call: TRBD1 (6 bases). Germline V lookup: CDR1 SGHDT, CDR2 YYEEEE. V lost 7 bases, J lost 5 bases, and 15 bases lay in between. CDR3 length equals 13 residues. CDR3 coding DNA: TGTGCCAGCCGCACAGGGCACCGTTATGGCTACACCTTC. Amino acids: CASRTGHRYGYTF.

The chain employs TRBV29-1 and TRBJ1-2; perhaps TRBD1 as D (5 bases). From germline, CDR1 is SQVTM and CDR2 ANQGSEA. This CDR3 region has 12 residues. The ends were cut back, 5 bases at V and 8 bases at J, with 15 bases in the middle. The DNA of the CDR3 is TGCAGCGTTTCCGGGGACCCGAGGGGCTACACCTTC. Amino acid sequence: CSVSGDPRGYTF.

This clone appeared a few times. Here the CDR3 DNA reads TGTGCCAGCAGTGAAGGCGGGAGTATCTACGAGCAGTACTTC. As protein: CASSEGGSIYEQYF. The V gene is TRBV6-1, the J gene TRBJ2-7, with 7 nucleotides matching TRBD2. The CDR3 consists of 14 residues. Losses at the gene ends were 1 base for V and 3 bases for J; bases not matched to a gene: 3. Germline V CDR1 and CDR2: MNHNS, SASEGT.

This clone was detected a few times. V usage is TRBV9 and J usage is TRBJ1-1, with D tentatively TRBD1 (5 bases). Germline values: CDR1 SGDLS, CDR2 YYNGEE. Trimming took 10 bases from V and 1 from J, leaving 14 bases between them. The CDR3 loop spans 13 amino acids. The CDR3 bases are TGTGCCTCCTCAGTGGGGCGGAACACTGAAGCTTTCTTT. As protein: CASSVGRNTEAFF.

V and J are TRBV20-1 and TRBJ2-3; D unclear. V was clipped by 4 bases and J by 6 bases, with 5 bases between them. The CDR3 totals 10 residues. CDR1 is DFQATT, CDR2 SNEGSKA, per germline (reference sequence). For the CDR3, the DNA is TGCAGTGCTACGTCCGATACGCAGTATTTT. It codes for CSATSDTQYF.

V usage is TRBV7-6 and J usage is TRBJ2-3; TRBD2 might be the D (6 bases). The length of the CDR3 is 14 residues. The V end was cut by 5 bases, the J end by 6 bases, with 15 bases between. Per germline, CDR1 SGHVS and CDR2 FNYEAQ. The CDR3 protein is CASSPLRGADTQYF. DNA of the CDR3: TGTGCCAGCAGCCCCCTCCGCGGGGCCGATACGCAGTATTTT.

V and J are TRBV6-5 and TRBJ1-1; the D is unclear. The V gene's germline CDR1 is MNHEY and CDR2 SVGAGI. The CDR3 totals 16 residues. Trimming pared 4 bases from V and 0 bases from J, leaving 15 bases between. The CDR3 DNA follows: TGTGCCAGCAGTTCCGCCCCCGGCGCACTGAACACTGAAGCTTTCTTT. This codes for CASSSAPGALNTEAFF.

The CDR3 DNA follows: TGTGCCACCAGCAGAGGCAGGAATCCCCAGGAGACCCAGTACTTC. Amino acids: CATSRGRNPQETQYF. J is TRBJ2-5 and V is TRBV15; D ambiguous. In germline, CDR1 is LNHNV, CDR2 YYDKDF (reference sequence). The CDR3 runs 15 residues. V dropped 1 base and J dropped 5 bases, with 14 bases sitting between them.

V is TRBV25-1 and J is TRBJ2-5; D is undetermined. This CDR3 contains 13 residues. V lost 1 base and J lost 4, with 7 bases in between. CDR1 and CDR2 from the germline V gene are MGHDK and SYGVNS. The chain's CDR3 is CASSEFSGETQYF. CDR3 in DNA: TGTGCCAGCAGTGAATTCTCGGGAGAGACCCAGTACTTC.

The chain recombines TRBV25-1 with TRBJ1-3; possible D gene TRBD1, 6 bases. Trimming pared 8 bases from V and 2 bases from J, leaving 10 bases between. This CDR3 is 13 amino acids long. Germline CDR1 and CDR2: MGHDK and SYGVNS. This CDR3 is CASGGQTGNTIYF. The DNA for the CDR3 is TGTGCCAGCGGGGGACAAACTGGAAACACCATATATTTT.

Comment on this clone: A read error likely explains this, since a far larger clone differs by one base. This sequence joins TRBV16 and TRBJ2-3; no reliable D call. Germline V gene sequence: CDR1 KGHSY, CDR2 FQNENV. Deletions cut 2 bases from V and 1 base from J, with 4 bases between. CDR3 length: 13 amino acids. Here the CDR3 DNA reads TGTGCCAGCAGCCAACGGGGCACAGATACGCAGTATTTT. It encodes CASSQRGTDTQYF.